These 32 T cell receptor beta chains were sequenced from one sample in a study of blood T cell repertoires in COVID-19 (dated by TCRdb to 2018 to 2020). Library method: the immunoSEQ multiplex PCR assay. The immuneACCESS repertoire file appears here via TCRdb, limited to in-frame rearrangements. These files lack a portion of the clones; in checked studies, under half of the deficit traces to unresolved V genes, and the cause of the others is not known. This sample comprises 200,000 to 250,000 clones, around 86% of them detected only once. 8% to 9.5% of the sample comes from the top ten. Sequenced material: PBMCs or T cells enriched from blood (not recorded which). The receptor set was obtained from a woman in her forties or fifties with acute COVID-19.

This chain links TRBV7-8 with TRBJ2-1; the match to TRBD2 covers 10 bases. V dropped 5 bases and J dropped 4; count of bases not matched to a gene: 8. There are 16 residues in the CDR3. Looked up from germline, CDR1 is SGHVS and CDR2 is FQNEAQ. The CDR3 DNA sequence: TGTGCCAGCAGCAACATGGCTAGCGGGAGTTACAATGAGCAGTTCTTC. Its protein product is CASSNMASGSYNEQFF.

This sequence joins TRBV4-1 and TRBJ2-3; TRBD2 matches 11 bases. V gave up 6 bases and J gave up 8 bases; unmatched junction bases: 10. Per germline, CDR1 MGHRA and CDR2 YSYEKL. The CDR3 totals 15 residues. DNA for the CDR3: TGCGCCAGCAGTTTAGCGGGGGGGACCCAAGGTACGCAGTATTTT. Protein sequence: CASSLAGGTQGTQYF.

The chain employs TRBV5-1 and TRBJ1-1; the D is unclear. This CDR3 spans 16 amino acids. Germline CDR1 SGHRS, CDR2 YFSETQ. V was cut by 0 bases and J by 0 bases, with 12 bases left in between. This CDR3 is CASSLDQVVMNTEAFF. The CDR3 nucleotides read TGCGCCAGCAGCTTGGATCAGGTAGTCATGAACACTGAAGCTTTCTTT.

The chain joins TRBV18 to TRBJ2-5; TRBD1 agrees at 7 bases. Trimming removed 2 bases from V and 4 bases from J; junction bases left unmatched: 1. Germline values: CDR1 KGHSH, CDR2 LQKENI. The CDR3 extends over 13 amino acids. The CDR3 coding sequence is TGTGCCAGCTCACCAAACAGGGGAGAGACCCAGTACTTC. This translates into CASSPNRGETQYF.

This clone has a single count. V gene TRBV7-2 combines with J gene TRBJ1-5; 9 bases are a match to TRBD1. In germline, CDR1 is SGHTA, CDR2 FQGNSA. The CDR3 extends over 16 amino acids. V lost 4 bases, J lost 3 bases, and 7 bases stayed unmatched. Here the CDR3 reads CASSSIWDRDNQPQHF. In DNA form, the CDR3 reads TGTGCCAGCAGCTCCATCTGGGACAGGGACAATCAGCCCCAGCATTTT.

This clone was counted a single time. J is TRBJ2-5 and V is TRBV7-8; D perhaps matches TRBD1 (5 bases). Germline V lookup: CDR1 SGHVS, CDR2 FQNEAQ. This CDR3 spans 13 amino acids. Trimming took 5 bases from V and 6 from J, leaving 13 bases between them. As DNA, the CDR3 is TGTGCCAGCAGCGACCCAAAGGGGCAGACCCAGTACTTC. It specifies CASSDPKGQTQYF.

The chain recombines TRBV18 with TRBJ2-1; perhaps TRBD2 as D (6 bases). Trimming removed 3 bases from V and 7 bases from J, with 7 bases in between. The CDR3 length is 12 residues. From germline, CDR1 is KGHSH and CDR2 LQKENI. In nucleotides, the CDR3 is TGTGCCAGCTCACCGGGACTGAATGAGCAGTTCTTC. This codes for CASSPGLNEQFF. The whole variable domain, remainder taken from reference TRBV18 and TRBJ2-1, is NAGVMQNPRHLVRRRGQEARLRCSPMKGHSHVYWYRQLPEEGLKFMVYLQKENIIDESGMPKERFSAEFPKEGPSILRIQQVVRGDSAAYFCASSPGLNEQFFGPGTRLTVL.

The sample holds a few counts of this clone. This sequence joins TRBV7-2 and TRBJ1-5; maybe TRBD1 (6 bases). Germline lookup yields CDR1 SGHTA and CDR2 FQGNSA. The CDR3 spans 16 residues. V lost 1 base to trimming and J lost 7 bases, with 17 bases between them. Here the CDR3 DNA reads TGTGCCAGCAGCTTAGTCAACAGGGCATTGGTACAGCCCCAGCATTTT. Its protein product is CASSLVNRALVQPQHF. Based on the CDR3 plus reference TRBV7-2 and TRBJ1-5, the full variable domain is GAGVSQSPSNKVTEKGKDVELRCDPISGHTALYWYRQSLGQGLEFLIYFQGNSAPDKSGLPSDRFSAERTGGSVSTLTIQRTQQEDSAVYLCASSLVNRALVQPQHFGDGTRLSIL.

This chain uses TRBV7-2 with TRBJ2-1; TRBD2 matches 10 bases. Trimming removed 2 bases from V and 7 bases from J; junction bases left unmatched: 5. The CDR3 consists of 15 residues. Germline V CDR1 and CDR2: SGHTA, FQGNSA. The CDR3 loop is CASSLMLAGENEQFF. The CDR3 DNA sequence: TGTGCCAGCAGCTTAATGCTAGCGGGGGAAAATGAGCAGTTCTTC.

The chain uses TRBV7-2 and TRBJ1-2, with D possibly TRBD1 on 5 matching bases. Germline V gives CDR1 SGHTA, CDR2 FQGNSA. With 5 bases removed from V and 2 bases from J, the gap between germline ends came to 12 bases. The CDR3 is 14 residues long. The CDR3 DNA reads as TGTGCCAGCAGCCCAAGCCCAGGGAACTATGGCTACACCTTC. Its translation is CASSPSPGNYGYTF.

The chain recombines TRBV7-9 with TRBJ1-4; 10 bases are shared with TRBD1. Germline lookup yields CDR1 SEHNR and CDR2 FQNEAQ (reference sequence). CDR3 length: 16 amino acids. The V and J ends lost 7 bases and 8 bases, in that order; junction bases with no gene match: 13. The CDR3 region has the DNA TGTGCCAGCACCTCGAGTTTGGGACAGGGGAACGAAAAACTGTTTTTT. This codes for CASTSSLGQGNEKLFF.

This chain joins TRBV6-5 and TRBJ2-7; 10 nucleotides line up with TRBD1. Per germline, CDR1 MNHEY and CDR2 SVGAGI. The CDR3 contains 12 residues. The ends lost 8 bases at V and 2 bases at J; junction bases unmatched: 0. CDR3 sequence: CASGTGAYEQYF. CDR3 nucleotide sequence: TGTGCCAGCGGGACAGGGGCCTACGAGCAGTACTTC.

The rearrangement uses TRBV7-8 and TRBJ1-1; D possibly corresponds to TRBD1 (5 bases). There are 14 residues in the CDR3. The germline V gene encodes CDR1 SGHVS and CDR2 FQNEAQ. V was pared by 1 base and J by 5 bases, with 11 bases between. CDR3 amino acids: CASSLDGGNTEAFF. CDR3 bases: TGTGCCAGCAGCTTAGATGGGGGGAATACTGAAGCTTTCTTT.

This chain uses TRBV29-1 with TRBJ1-2; 10 bases match TRBD1. Germline trimming cut 7 bases from V and 4 bases from J; bases unmatched to any gene: 6. The CDR3 loop spans 13 amino acids. Germline CDR1 is SQVTM and CDR2 is ANQGSEA. CDR3 in amino acids: CSGSTGGSYGYTF. The CDR3 coding sequence is TGCAGCGGATCGACAGGGGGCAGCTATGGCTACACCTTC.

V is TRBV2 and J is TRBJ1-1; D is unresolved. The length of the CDR3 is 14 residues. In germline, CDR1 is SNHLY, CDR2 FYNNEI. Trimming took 5 bases from V and 1 from J, leaving 11 bases between them. The CDR3 nucleotides read TGTGCCAGCAGTCAACAGCGGTGGAACACTGAAGCTTTCTTT. It codes for CASSQQRWNTEAFF.

This clone was counted a single time. The V call is TRBV5-1, the J call TRBJ2-7, with TRBD1 matching over 9 bases. The trim removed 4 bases at V and 2 bases at J, leaving 1 base unmatched. Per the germline V gene, CDR1 is SGHRS and CDR2 is YFSETQ. This CDR3 comprises 13 residues. The CDR3 sequence is CASSRDRAYEQYF. The CDR3 coding sequence is TGCGCCAGCAGCAGGGACAGGGCCTACGAGCAGTACTTC.

The rearrangement links TRBV7-2 to TRBJ2-3; D is possibly TRBD2 (6 bases). V lost 6 bases and J lost 2, with 12 bases in between. CDR1 and CDR2 from the germline V gene are SGHTA and FQGNSA. The CDR3 spans 14 residues. CDR3 bases: TGTGCCAGCAGTCTAGGGACTCCCACAGATACGCAGTATTTT. Encoded protein: CASSLGTPTDTQYF. The full variable domain, with the rest looked up from reference TRBV7-2 and TRBJ2-3, is GAGVSQSPSNKVTEKGKDVELRCDPISGHTALYWYRQSLGQGLEFLIYFQGNSAPDKSGLPSDRFSAERTGGSVSTLTIQRTQQEDSAVYLCASSLGTPTDTQYFGPGTRLTVL.

The CDR3: CASSIKTGLGSPLHF. In nucleotides, the CDR3 is TGTGCCAGCAGTATTAAGACAGGGTTAGGTTCACCCCTCCACTTT. The rearrangement joins TRBV28 to TRBJ1-6; 7 bases map to TRBD1. After removal of 5 bases from V and 9 bases from J, the junction contained 10 bases not matched to a gene. Germline V gene lookup returns CDR1 MDHEN and CDR2 SYDVKM. This CDR3 spans 15 amino acids.

This sequence joins TRBV5-1 and TRBJ2-7, with 8 bases identical to TRBD2. This CDR3 is 13 amino acids long. In germline, CDR1 is SGHRS, CDR2 YFSETQ. J lost 7 bases, V lost 3 bases, and 6 bases had no gene match. The CDR3 DNA follows: TGCGCCAGCAGCTCCGGACTAGCTCGGGAGCAGTACTTC. Residues: CASSSGLAREQYF.

The genes are TRBV7-2 and TRBJ2-7; TRBD2 might be the D (5 bases). CDR3 size: 13 residues. Germline lookup yields CDR1 SGHTA and CDR2 FQGNSA. Deletions cut 5 bases from V and 7 bases from J, with 15 bases between. The CDR3 region has the DNA TGTGCCAGCAGCGCCCCACTCGAGGGAGAGCAGTACTTC. Protein: CASSAPLEGEQYF.

This clone turned up a few times. V is TRBV5-4 and J is TRBJ2-6; possible D gene TRBD2, 5 bases. Germline loops: CDR1 SGHNT, CDR2 YYREEE (reference sequence). This CDR3 contains 17 residues. V gave up 2 bases and J gave up 0 bases, with 12 bases separating them. CDR3 sequence (DNA): TGTGCCAGCAGCTTACCTGGACTGATCTCTGGGGCCAACGTCCTGACTTTC. This gives the protein CASSLPGLISGANVLTF.

The V gene is TRBV19, the J gene TRBJ2-7, with 9 bases lining up with TRBD1. The CDR3 length is 13 residues. The germline V gene encodes CDR1 LNHDA and CDR2 SQIVND (reference sequence). The V and J ends lost 6 bases and 6 bases, in that order; junction bases with no gene match: 6. As DNA, the CDR3 is TGTGCCAGTAGAGCCGACAGGGGGGCCGAGCAGTACTTC. This gives the protein CASRADRGAEQYF.

The V and J genes are TRBV6-4 and TRBJ1-1, with D perhaps matching TRBD1 (5 bases). V lost 7 bases, J lost 0 bases, and 9 bases lay in between. Germline assignment: CDR1 MRHNA and CDR2 SNTAGT. This CDR3 region has 13 residues. Here the CDR3 reads CASKSQVNTEAFF. The CDR3 DNA follows: TGTGCCAGCAAATCACAGGTGAACACTGAAGCTTTCTTT.

CDR3 nucleotides: TGTGCCACCAGCAGAGACCGGGGGAGCACTGAAGCTTTCTTT. Amino acids: CATSRDRGSTEAFF. This chain joins TRBV15 and TRBJ1-1, with D maybe TRBD1 (5 bases). The CDR3 has 14 amino acids. V was cut by 0 bases and J by 4 bases, with 9 bases left in between. Germline V gene sequence: CDR1 LNHNV, CDR2 YYDKDF (reference sequence).

J is TRBJ1-1 and V is TRBV29-1, with D possibly TRBD1 on 5 matching bases. V lost 6 bases, J lost 4 bases, and 12 bases lay in between. Germline V gene sequence: CDR1 SQVTM, CDR2 ANQGSEA. This CDR3 region has 12 residues. CDR3 bases: TGCAGCGTGTTACAGGAGAGCACTGAAGCTTTCTTT. Translation: CSVLQESTEAFF. The full variable domain, with the rest looked up from reference TRBV29-1 and TRBJ1-1, is SAVISQKPSRDICQRGTSLTIQCQVDSQVTMMFWYRQQPGQSLTLIATANQGSEATYESGFVIDKFPISRPNLTFSTLTVSNMSPEDSSIYLCSVLQESTEAFFGQGTRLTVV.

The chain carries TRBV9 and TRBJ2-3; TRBD2 might be the D (5 bases). The CDR3 consists of 16 residues. Trimming took 0 bases from V and 1 from J, leaving 12 bases between them. The germline gives CDR1 SGDLS, CDR2 YYNGEE. As DNA, the CDR3 is TGTGCCAGCAGCGTAGGCCCGGGATTGCGCACAGATACGCAGTATTTT. Its protein is CASSVGPGLRTDTQYF. Using reference TRBV9 and TRBJ2-3 for the parts outside the CDR3, the full variable domain is DSGVTQTPKHLITATGQRVTLRCSPRSGDLSVYWYQQSLDQGLQFLIQYYNGEERAKGNILERFSAQQFPDLHSELNLSSLELGDSALYFCASSVGPGLRTDTQYFGPGTRLTVL.

The V call is TRBV2, the J call TRBJ2-5; a possible D gene is TRBD2 (6 bases). Trimming cost V 2 bases and J 5 bases, with 18 bases left between them. Germline V gene lookup returns CDR1 SNHLY and CDR2 FYNNEI. The CDR3 runs 16 residues. CDR3: CASSERQTSSRETQYF. The CDR3 DNA reads TGTGCCAGCAGTGAACGGCAGACTAGTTCAAGGGAGACCCAGTACTTC.

This clone was counted a single time. The CDR3 region is CASSFGTSGFTDTQYF. The DNA of the CDR3 is TGTGCCAGTAGTTTTGGGACTAGCGGGTTTACAGATACGCAGTATTTT. The genes are TRBV19 and TRBJ2-3; 12 positions match TRBD2. The CDR3 sequence is 16 residues long. Trimming took 5 bases from V and 3 from J; bases not matched to a gene: 6. Germline loops: CDR1 LNHDA, CDR2 SQIVND (reference sequence).

The chain couples TRBV9 to TRBJ2-1, with TRBD2 matching over 12 bases. V was clipped by 2 bases and J by 4 bases; unmatched bases: 4. CDR3 length equals 16 residues. CDR1 is SGDLS and CDR2 is YYNGEE in the germline V gene. The CDR3, as DNA: TGTGCCAGCAGCGTCCTAGCGGGGGGGCTTTACAATGAGCAGTTCTTC. Protein product: CASSVLAGGLYNEQFF.

The chain uses TRBV6-2 or TRBV6-3 and TRBJ2-5; possible D gene TRBD1, 5 bases. This CDR3 comprises 13 residues. Per germline, CDR1 MNHEY and CDR2 SVGEGT. Trimming removed 2 bases from V and 4 bases from J, with 8 bases in between. Here the CDR3 DNA reads TGTGCCAGCAGTTACAGGGGCGGAGAGACCCAGTACTTC. It encodes CASSYRGGETQYF.

The rearrangement uses TRBV11-2 and TRBJ1-2; 7 bases match TRBD1. Trimming took 3 bases from V and 2 from J; bases not matched to a gene: 0. Germline CDR1 and CDR2: SGHAT and FQNNGV. The CDR3 is made up of 13 amino acids. CDR3 bases: TGTGCCAGCAGCTTCAGGGGGAACTATGGCTACACCTTC. Protein: CASSFRGNYGYTF. The whole variable domain, filled in from reference TRBV11-2 and TRBJ1-2, reads EAGVAQSPRYKIIEKRQSVAFWCNPISGHATLYWYQQILGQGPKLLIQFQNNGVVDDSQLPKDRFSAERLKGVDSTLKIQPAKLEDSAVYLCASSFRGNYGYTFGSGTRLTVV.

This chain uses TRBV19 with TRBJ2-5, with a weak D call TRBD1 (6 bases). The CDR3 extends over 16 amino acids. From germline, CDR1 is LNHDA and CDR2 SQIVND (reference sequence). V lost 3 bases and J 2 bases, leaving 16 bases between the germline ends. This chain's CDR3 is CASSMGPGVMQETQYF. The CDR3 coding sequence is TGTGCCAGTAGTATGGGGCCAGGGGTCATGCAAGAGACCCAGTACTTC.